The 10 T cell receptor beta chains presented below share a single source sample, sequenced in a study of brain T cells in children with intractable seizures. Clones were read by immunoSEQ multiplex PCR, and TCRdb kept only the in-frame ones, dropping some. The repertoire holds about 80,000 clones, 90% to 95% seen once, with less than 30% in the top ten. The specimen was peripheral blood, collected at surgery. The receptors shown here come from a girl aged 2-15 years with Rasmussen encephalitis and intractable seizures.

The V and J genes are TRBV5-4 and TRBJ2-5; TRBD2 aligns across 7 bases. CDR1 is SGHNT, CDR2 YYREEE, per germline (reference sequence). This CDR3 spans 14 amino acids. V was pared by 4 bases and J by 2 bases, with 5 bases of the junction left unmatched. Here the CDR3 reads CASSVRTRQETQYF. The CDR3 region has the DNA TGTGCCAGCAGCGTACGGACTAGACAAGAGACCCAGTACTTC.

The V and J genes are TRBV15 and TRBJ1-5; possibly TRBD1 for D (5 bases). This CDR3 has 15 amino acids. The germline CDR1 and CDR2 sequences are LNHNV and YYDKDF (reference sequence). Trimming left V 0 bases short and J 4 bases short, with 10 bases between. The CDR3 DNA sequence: TGTGCCACCAGCAGAGATGTTGCAGGGAATCAGCCCCAGCATTTT. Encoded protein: CATSRDVAGNQPQHF.

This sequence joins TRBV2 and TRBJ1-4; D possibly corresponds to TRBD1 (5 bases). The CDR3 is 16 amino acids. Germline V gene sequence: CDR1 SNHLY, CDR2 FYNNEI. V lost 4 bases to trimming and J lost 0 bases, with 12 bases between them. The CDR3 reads CASSGADTSTNEKLFF. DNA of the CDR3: TGTGCCAGCAGTGGGGCGGACACCTCAACTAATGAAAAACTGTTTTTT.

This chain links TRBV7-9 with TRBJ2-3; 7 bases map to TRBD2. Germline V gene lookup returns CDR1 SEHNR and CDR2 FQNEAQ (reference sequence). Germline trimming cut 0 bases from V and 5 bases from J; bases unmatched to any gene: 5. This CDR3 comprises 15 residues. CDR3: CASSLAGGTLDTQYF. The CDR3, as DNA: TGTGCCAGCAGCTTAGCGGGGGGGACTTTAGATACGCAGTATTTT.

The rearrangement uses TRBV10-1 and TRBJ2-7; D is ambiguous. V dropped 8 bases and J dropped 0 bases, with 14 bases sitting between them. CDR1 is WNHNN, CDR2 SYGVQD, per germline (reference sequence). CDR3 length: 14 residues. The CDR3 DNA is TGCGCCAGCCCTCCTATTGGTAGCTCCTACGAGCAGTACTTC. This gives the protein CASPPIGSSYEQYF.

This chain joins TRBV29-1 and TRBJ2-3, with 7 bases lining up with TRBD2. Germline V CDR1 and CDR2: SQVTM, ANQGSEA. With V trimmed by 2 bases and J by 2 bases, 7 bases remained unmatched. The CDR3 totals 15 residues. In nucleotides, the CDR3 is TGCAGCGTTGAAAGCAGGGCGGGGGTCACAGATACGCAGTATTTT. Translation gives CSVESRAGVTDTQYF.

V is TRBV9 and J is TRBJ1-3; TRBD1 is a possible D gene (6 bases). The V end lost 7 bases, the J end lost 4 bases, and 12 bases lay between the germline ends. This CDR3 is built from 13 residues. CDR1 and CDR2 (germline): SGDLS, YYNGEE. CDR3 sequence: CASGPGVGNTIYF. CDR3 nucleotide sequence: TGTGCCAGCGGTCCAGGGGTCGGAAACACCATATATTTT.

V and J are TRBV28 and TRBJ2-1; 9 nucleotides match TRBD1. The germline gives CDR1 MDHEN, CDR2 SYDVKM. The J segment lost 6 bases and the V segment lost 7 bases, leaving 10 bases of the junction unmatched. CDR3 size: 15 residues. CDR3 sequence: CASTQTGGFGNEQFF. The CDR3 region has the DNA TGTGCCAGCACGCAGACAGGGGGGTTCGGCAATGAGCAGTTCTTC.

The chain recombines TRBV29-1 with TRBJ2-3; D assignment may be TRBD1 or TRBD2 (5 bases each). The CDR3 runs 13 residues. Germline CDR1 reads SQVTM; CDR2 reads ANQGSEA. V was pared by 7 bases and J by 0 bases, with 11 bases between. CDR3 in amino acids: CSARGESTDTQYF. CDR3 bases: TGCAGCGCCAGAGGGGAGAGCACAGATACGCAGTATTTT.

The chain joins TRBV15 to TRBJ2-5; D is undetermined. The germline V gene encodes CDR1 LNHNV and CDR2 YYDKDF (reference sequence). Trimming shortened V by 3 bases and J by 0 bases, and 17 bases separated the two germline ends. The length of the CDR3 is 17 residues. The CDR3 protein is CATSSQSGKEYQETQYF. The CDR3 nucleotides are TGTGCCACCAGCAGCCAGAGTGGGAAGGAATACCAAGAGACCCAGTACTTC. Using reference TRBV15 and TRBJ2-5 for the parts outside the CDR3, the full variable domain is DAMVIQNPRYQVTQFGKPVTLSCSQTLNHNVMYWYQQKSSQAPKLLFHYYDKDFNNEADTPDNFQSRRPNTSFCFLDIRSPGLGDTAMYLCATSSQSGKEYQETQYFGPGTRLLVL.